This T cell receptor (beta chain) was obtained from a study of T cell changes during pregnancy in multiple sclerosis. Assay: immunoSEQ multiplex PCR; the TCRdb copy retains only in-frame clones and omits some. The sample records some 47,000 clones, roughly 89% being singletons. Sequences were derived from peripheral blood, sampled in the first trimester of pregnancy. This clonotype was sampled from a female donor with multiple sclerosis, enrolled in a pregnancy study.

The CDR3: CASSQDPRNTEAFF. The CDR3 DNA reads TGTGCCAGCAGCCAAGATCCTCGGAACACTGAAGCTTTCTTT. The rearrangement joins TRBV4-2 to TRBJ1-1; D gene unclear. The V end lost 0 bases, the J end lost 1 base, and 6 bases lay between the germline ends. Per germline, CDR1 LGHNA and CDR2 YNFKEQ. The CDR3 contains 14 residues.